The rows below give T cell receptor beta chains drawn from one sample of a study of regulatory T cells in long-lasting Graves disease. TCRdb itself ran the multiplex PCR reads through MiXCR, one entry per CDR3 protein. The table records roughly 500,000 distinct CDR3 sequences, around 21% of them present only once. This material consisted of peripheral blood mononuclear cells (PBMCs), taken when the disease was refractory, from a patient treated with antithyroid drugs. The receptors here all came from a female donor with Graves disease. Each CDR3 is given with its conserved first and last residue.

TRBV10-3,CAIRGTSTDTQYF
TRBV27,CASSLGPGFVLDGYTF
TRBV2,CASRMPYGELFF
TRBV20-1,CSASDWGGYGYTF
TRBV29-1,CSVEMLGRGTEAFF
TRBV28,CASSNQVTGELFF
TRBV28,CETGVVYEQYF
TRBV4-1,CASSQDRGSLGPQHF
TRBV19,CASIPKLPVANYGYTF
TRBV7-9,CASSNHYSAGQETQYF
TRBV19,CASTNLRQGSAEAFF
TRBV11-2,CASSLVGLAGNEQFF
TRBV28,CASSYNGHRPWGQYF
TRBV30,CAWSVAGVNSPLHF
TRBV25-1,CASSEETAYGYTF
TRBV29-1,CSGRGPVNQPQHF
TRBV18,CASGNRAGNTEAFF
TRBV30,CAWSVTSGRFNEQFF
TRBV19,CASSMVGGEQYF
TRBV29-1,CSGGIAYNEQFF
TRBV7-2,CASSSSIGMSSYEQYF
TRBV7-9,CASSTLSEKLFF
TRBV6-1,CASSGRASSYNEQFF
TRBV5-1,CASSLETGSNYGYTF